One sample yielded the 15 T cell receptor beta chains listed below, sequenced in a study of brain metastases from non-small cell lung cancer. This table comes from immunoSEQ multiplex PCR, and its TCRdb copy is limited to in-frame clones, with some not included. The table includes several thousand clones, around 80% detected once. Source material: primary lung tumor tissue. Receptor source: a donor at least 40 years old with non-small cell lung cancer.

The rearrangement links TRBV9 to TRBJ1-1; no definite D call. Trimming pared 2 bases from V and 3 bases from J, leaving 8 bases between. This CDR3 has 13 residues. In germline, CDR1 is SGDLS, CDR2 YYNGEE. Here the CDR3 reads CASSVQADTEAFF. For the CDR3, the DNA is TGTGCCAGCAGCGTCCAGGCGGACACTGAAGCTTTCTTT.

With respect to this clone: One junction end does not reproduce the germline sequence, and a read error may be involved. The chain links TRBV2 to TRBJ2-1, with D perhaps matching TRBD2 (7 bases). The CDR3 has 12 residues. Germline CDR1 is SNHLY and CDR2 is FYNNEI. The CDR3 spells CANSKILAGALF. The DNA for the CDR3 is TGTGCCAACAGTAAAATTCTGGCGGGGGCGCTCTTC.

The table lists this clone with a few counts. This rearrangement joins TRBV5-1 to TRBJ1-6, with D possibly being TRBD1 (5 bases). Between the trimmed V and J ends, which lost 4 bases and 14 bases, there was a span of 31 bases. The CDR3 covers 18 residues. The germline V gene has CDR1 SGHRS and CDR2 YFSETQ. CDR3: CASSQIPTGDAGRRTLHF. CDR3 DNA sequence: TGCGCCAGCAGCCAAATACCGACTGGGGACGCCGGGAGGAGAACCCTCCACTTT.

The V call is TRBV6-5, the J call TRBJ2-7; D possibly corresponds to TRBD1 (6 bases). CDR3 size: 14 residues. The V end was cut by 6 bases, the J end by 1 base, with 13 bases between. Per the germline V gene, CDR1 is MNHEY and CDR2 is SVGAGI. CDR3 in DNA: TGTGCCAGCAGGATACAGGGATTTTCCTACGAGCAGTACTTC. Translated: CASRIQGFSYEQYF.

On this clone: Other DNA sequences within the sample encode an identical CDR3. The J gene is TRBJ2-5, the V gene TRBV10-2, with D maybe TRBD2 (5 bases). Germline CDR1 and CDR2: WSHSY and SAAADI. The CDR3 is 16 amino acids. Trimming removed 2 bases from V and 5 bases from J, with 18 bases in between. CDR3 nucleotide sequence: TGCGCCAGCAGTGAGGCCAAAGGTCGGGGTCTCGAGACCCAGTACTTC. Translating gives CASSEAKGRGLETQYF.

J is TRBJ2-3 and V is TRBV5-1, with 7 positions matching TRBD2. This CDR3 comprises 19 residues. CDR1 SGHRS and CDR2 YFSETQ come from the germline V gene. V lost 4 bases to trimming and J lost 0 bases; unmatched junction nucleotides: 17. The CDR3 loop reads CASSTASGTTRTSTDTQYF. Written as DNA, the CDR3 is TGCGCCAGCAGCACAGCCTCCGGGACTACGAGGACTAGCACAGATACGCAGTATTTT.

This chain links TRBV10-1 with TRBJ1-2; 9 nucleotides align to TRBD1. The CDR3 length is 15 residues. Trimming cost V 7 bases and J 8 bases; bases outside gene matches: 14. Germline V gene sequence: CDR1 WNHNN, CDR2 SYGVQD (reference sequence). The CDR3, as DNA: TGCGCCAGCATATCTGGCCCACAGGGGGCGAGGGGCTACACCTTC. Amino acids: CASISGPQGARGYTF.

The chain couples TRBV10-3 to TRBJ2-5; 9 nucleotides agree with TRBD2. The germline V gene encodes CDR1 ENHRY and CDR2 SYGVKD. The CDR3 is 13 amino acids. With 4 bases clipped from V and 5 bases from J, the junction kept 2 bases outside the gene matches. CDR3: CAISGSGGETQYF. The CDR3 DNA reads TGTGCCATCAGTGGTAGCGGGGGTGAGACCCAGTACTTC.

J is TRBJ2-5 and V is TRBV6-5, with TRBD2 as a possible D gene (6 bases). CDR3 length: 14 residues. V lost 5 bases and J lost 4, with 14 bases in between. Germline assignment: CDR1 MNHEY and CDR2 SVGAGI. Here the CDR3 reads CASSQTRFTETQYF. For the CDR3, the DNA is TGTGCCAGCAGTCAGACTAGGTTCACAGAGACCCAGTACTTC.

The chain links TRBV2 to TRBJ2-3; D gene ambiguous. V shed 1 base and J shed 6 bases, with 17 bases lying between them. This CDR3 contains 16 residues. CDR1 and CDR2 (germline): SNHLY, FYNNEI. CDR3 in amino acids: CASSEGRGPWVDTQYF. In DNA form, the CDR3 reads TGTGCCAGCAGTGAAGGGCGAGGACCCTGGGTGGATACGCAGTATTTT.

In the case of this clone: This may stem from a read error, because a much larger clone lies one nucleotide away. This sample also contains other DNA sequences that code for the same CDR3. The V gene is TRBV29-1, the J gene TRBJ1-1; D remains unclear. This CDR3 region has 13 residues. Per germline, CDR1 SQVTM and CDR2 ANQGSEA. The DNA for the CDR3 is TGCAGTGTTTGTTCAGGCCAGTGGACTGAAGCTTTCTTT. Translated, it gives CSVCSGQWTEAFF.

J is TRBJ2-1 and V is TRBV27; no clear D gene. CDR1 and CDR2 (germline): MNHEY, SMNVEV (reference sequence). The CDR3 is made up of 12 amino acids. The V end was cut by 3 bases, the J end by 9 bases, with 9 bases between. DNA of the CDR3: TGTGCCAGCAGTTTCACCCGCCGTGAGCAGTTCTTC. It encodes CASSFTRREQFF.

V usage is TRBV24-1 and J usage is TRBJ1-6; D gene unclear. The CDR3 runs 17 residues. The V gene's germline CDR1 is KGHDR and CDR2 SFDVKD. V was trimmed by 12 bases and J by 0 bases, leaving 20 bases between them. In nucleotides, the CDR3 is TGTGCCTCCCTAGAGTTTCACCGGAGCTCCTATAATTCACCCCTCCACTTT. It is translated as CASLEFHRSSYNSPLHF.

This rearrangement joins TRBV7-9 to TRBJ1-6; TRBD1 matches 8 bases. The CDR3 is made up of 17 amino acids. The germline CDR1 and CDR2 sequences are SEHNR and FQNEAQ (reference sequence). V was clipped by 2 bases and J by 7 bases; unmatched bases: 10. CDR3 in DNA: TGTGCCAGCAGCTTATTTCTGACAGGGGACATCAATTCACCCCTCCACTTT. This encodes CASSLFLTGDINSPLHF.

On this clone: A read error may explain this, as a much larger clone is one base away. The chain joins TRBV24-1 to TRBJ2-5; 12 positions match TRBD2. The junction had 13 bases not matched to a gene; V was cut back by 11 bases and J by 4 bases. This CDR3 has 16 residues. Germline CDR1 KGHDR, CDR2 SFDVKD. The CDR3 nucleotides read TGTGCCAGTATACCGGGACTAGCGGGTAAGTCAGAGACCCAGTACTTC. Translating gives CASIPGLAGKSETQYF.